This T cell receptor (beta chain) was sequenced in a study of cytomegalovirus exposure and HLA in healthy donors. As for this clone: Its antigen remains unknown.

Vbeta (60) and Jbeta (13) primers were used in the PCR. Profiled with immunoSEQ multiplex PCR; TCRdb holds only in-frame clones, not every one. Of 75,000 to 90,000 clones listed, approximately 81% are singletons. Broader study findings: As was reported, the HLA-A and HLA-B alleles of most subjects were accurately predicted from TCR beta sequences.

CDR1 and CDR2 from the germline V gene are SGHRS and YFSETQ. This CDR3 region has 19 residues. V shed 4 bases, J shed 4 bases, and the junction held 17 bases outside the gene matches. This sequence originates from a man in his forties in good health and CMV-seropositive. The sample consisted of PBMCs. This chain links TRBV5-1 with TRBJ2-5, with TRBD2 matching over 12 bases. CDR3 sequence reads: CASSPEWTSGTVGGETQYF. The CDR3 DNA follows: TGCGCCAGCAGCCCGGAATGGACTAGCGGGACCGTGGGAGGAGAGACCCAGTACTTC.